This is a list of T cell receptor beta chains from one sample in a study of blood T cell repertoires in COVID-19. The table came from immunoSEQ multiplex PCR; TCRdb's copy has only in-frame clones and leaves some out. This table has 15,000 or so clones, about 90% appearing once. The specimen sequenced was peripheral blood. These receptors were obtained from a human donor in a cohort sampled during active COVID-19. Both conserved end residues are part of each CDR3. Fields, in order: clone size, CDR3 length, V gene, J gene, CDR3 protein. Where a row states a size, it is once, few, many or the class of an expanded clone; other rows omit it.

size: once; length: 15; V: TRBV6-2/TRBV6-3; J: TRBJ2-5; CDR3: CASSDRTGNQETQYF
size: NA; length: 16; V: TRBV4-1; J: TRBJ2-7; CDR3: CASSREEAGNSYEQYF
size: NA; length: 13; V: TRBV5-5; J: TRBJ2-5; CDR3: CASSPDSQETQYF
size: once; length: 14; V: TRBV5-6; J: TRBJ2-5; CDR3: CASSLDSSGETQYF
size: NA; length: 13; V: TRBV18; J: TRBJ1-1; CDR3: CASSPTRVTEAFF
size: NA; length: 17; V: TRBV15; J: TRBJ2-1; CDR3: CATSRGPGTTLYNEQFF
size: NA; length: 16; V: TRBV7-6; J: TRBJ2-1; CDR3: CASSGTSGGAVNEQFF
size: NA; length: 15; V: TRBV7-9; J: TRBJ2-1; CDR3: CASSLGGTSYNEQFF
size: NA; length: 16; V: TRBV4-1; J: TRBJ2-1; CDR3: CASSQVAGGLGGEQFF
size: NA; length: 14; V: TRBV2; J: TRBJ1-5; CDR3: CASSQDRGRQPQHF
size: few; length: 15; V: TRBV2; J: TRBJ1-6; CDR3: CASSSRTGNNSPLHF
size: NA; length: 16; V: TRBV7-2; J: TRBJ1-3; CDR3: CASSPGMGGSGNTIYF
size: NA; length: 16; V: TRBV11-2; J: TRBJ2-4; CDR3: CASSGWGLGAKNIQYF
size: NA; length: 18; V: TRBV15; J: TRBJ1-1; CDR3: CATSRGGVYRDANTEAFF
size: NA; length: 14; V: TRBV19; J: TRBJ2-3; CDR3: CASSKGQDTDTQYF
size: NA; length: 16; V: TRBV5-4; J: TRBJ2-2; CDR3: CASSVGLAGGTGELFF
size: NA; length: 13; V: TRBV14; J: TRBJ2-3; CDR3: CASSPTGLGLQYF
size: NA; length: 15; V: TRBV4-3; J: TRBJ1-1; CDR3: CASSQETGLNTEAFF
size: NA; length: 14; V: TRBV19; J: TRBJ2-1; CDR3: CASSIGLVGTGKFF
size: NA; length: 13; V: TRBV9; J: TRBJ2-3; CDR3: CASSVLATDTQYF
size: NA; length: 14; V: TRBV4-3; J: TRBJ2-5; CDR3: CASSQAGDQETQYF
size: NA; length: 14; V: TRBV18; J: TRBJ1-3; CDR3: CASSPRTEGNTIYF
size: NA; length: 14; V: TRBV18; J: TRBJ1-6; CDR3: CASSSGQGWSPLHF
size: NA; length: 15; V: TRBV4-1; J: TRBJ1-5; CDR3: CASSQVGGLSQPQHF
size: NA; length: 16; V: TRBV7-3; J: TRBJ2-7; CDR3: CASSLTGTGVYHEQYF
size: NA; length: 13; V: TRBV10-3; J: TRBJ2-7; CDR3: CAITGTGSYEQYF
size: NA; length: 17; V: TRBV7-9; J: TRBJ2-1; CDR3: CASSLGFGHLLNNEQFF
size: NA; length: 15; V: TRBV7-8; J: TRBJ2-2; CDR3: CASRKGVRRNGELFF